This T cell receptor (beta chain) is drawn from a study of blood T cells in healthy people across ages. Study-wide points: Estimates of diversity drawn from one million T cells were considered underestimates.

A word on this clonotype: Its cognate antigen is unknown.

For every donor, a draw yielded roughly 10 milliliters of peripheral blood. Combining a sample-barcoded 5' primer with a J-beta primer mix, a second PCR ran for roughly 7 to 12 cycles. Each TCR beta cDNA got a 12-nucleotide random molecular identifier. TCRdb reprocessed the 5' RACE reads via MiXCR and lists one record per CDR3 protein. The sample shows 450,000 to 700,000 distinct CDR3 sequences, about 26% of them seen only once. The CDR3 contains 19 residues. The chain uses TRBV21-1 and TRBJ2-5; the table assigns TRBD1, which was not confirmed against the DNA. TRBV21-1 is reported as a pseudogene. The source material was blood. This clonotype originated in a woman aged 70-85 years in good health. CDR3 nucleotides: TGTGCCAGCAGCAAAGCCCCGGCCTCACTAGAAATGAAAAAAGAGGCCCAGTACTTC. As protein: CASSKAPASLEMKKEAQYF.